This T cell receptor beta chain was documented in a study of cytomegalovirus exposure and HLA in healthy donors. Overall study results and limits: A later analysis by the authors found several of the most significant clusters apparently linked to common viral pathogens.

The germline V gene has CDR1 MDHEN and CDR2 SYDVKM. Trimming pared 5 bases from V and 0 bases from J, leaving 16 bases between. The CDR3 has 16 amino acids. Researchers ran the PCR with 60 Vbeta and 13 Jbeta primers. Sequenced by immunoSEQ multiplex PCR; TCRdb stores in-frame clones only, minus some. The data contain about 190,000 clones, 60% to 80% of them singletons. About this clone: Its antigen remains unidentified.

The chain uses TRBV28 and TRBJ1-1, with a tentative D call TRBD1 (6 bases). The sequenced sample consisted of PBMCs. The receptor's source is a woman aged 18 to 35 in good health and CMV-seronegative. CDR3 sequence reads: CASSPKGHAMNTEAFF. CDR3 bases: TGTGCCAGCAGTCCAAAGGGACACGCTATGAACACTGAAGCTTTCTTT.